This T cell receptor beta chain was found in a study of B cell selection in AIRE deficiency. The sorted conventional CD4 T cells were gated as CD4+CD127+. On this clone: Its antigen is not identified.

Study observations and caveats: Healthy Tconv contained roughly two fifths of shared healthy Treg sequences; only TCRbeta sequenced.

The CDR3 is made up of 14 amino acids. From germline, CDR1 is MNHNY and CDR2 SVGAGI (reference sequence). V was clipped by 6 bases and J by 2 bases, with 14 bases between them. Only in-frame clones appear in the TCRdb table, and some are missing; sequencing was by immunoSEQ multiplex PCR. The profile covers some 25,000 clones, with approximately 96% appearing a single time and roughly 0.2% taken by the ten largest. V and J are TRBV6-6 and TRBJ2-7, with no clear D. Sequencing was done on a sample of CD4+CD127+ conventional T cells sorted from PBMCs. The sequence was obtained from a human donor in good health. The CDR3 nucleotides are TGTGCCAGCAGCCCGCCGGGTTTGCCCTACGAGCAGTACTTC. Translating it yields CASSPPGLPYEQYF.